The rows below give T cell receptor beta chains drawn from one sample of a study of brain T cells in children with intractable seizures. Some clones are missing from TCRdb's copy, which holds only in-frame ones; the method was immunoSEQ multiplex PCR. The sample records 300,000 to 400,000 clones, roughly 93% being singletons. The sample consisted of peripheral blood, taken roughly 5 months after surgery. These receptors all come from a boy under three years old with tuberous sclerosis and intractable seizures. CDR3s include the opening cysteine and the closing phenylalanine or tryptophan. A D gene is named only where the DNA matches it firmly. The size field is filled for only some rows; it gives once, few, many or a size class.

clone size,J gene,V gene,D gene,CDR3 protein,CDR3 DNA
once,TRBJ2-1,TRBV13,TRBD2,CASSSFGERDQSYNEQFF,TGTGCCAGCAGCTCATTTGGTGAGCGGGACCAATCCTACAATGAGCAGTTCTTC
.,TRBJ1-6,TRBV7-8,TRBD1,CASSRTGVQGSSYNSPLHF,TGTGCCAGCAGCCGAACGGGCGTACAGGGGAGCTCCTATAATTCACCCCTCCACTTT
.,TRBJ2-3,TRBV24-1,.,CATSNTDTQYF,TGTGCCACCAGCAATACAGATACGCAGTATTTT
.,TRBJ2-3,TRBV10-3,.,CAISPDGTSTDTQYF,TGTGCCATCAGTCCGGACGGAACTAGCACAGATACGCAGTATTTT
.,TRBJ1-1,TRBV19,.,CASSPPAWGRRDTEAFF,TGTGCCAGTAGCCCACCCGCCTGGGGGCGCAGGGACACTGAAGCTTTCTTT
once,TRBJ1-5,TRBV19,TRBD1,CASSILQGADQPQHF,TGTGCCAGTAGTATACTACAGGGGGCGGATCAGCCCCAGCATTTT
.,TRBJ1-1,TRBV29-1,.,CSYLRWGNTEAFF,TGCAGCTATTTACGGTGGGGGAACACTGAAGCTTTCTTT
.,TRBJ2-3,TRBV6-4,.,CASSENRSPDTQYF,TGTGCCAGCAGTGAGAACAGGTCCCCAGATACGCAGTATTTT
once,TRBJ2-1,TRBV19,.,CASSIRGYNEQFF,TGTGCCAGTAGTATTAGAGGATACAATGAGCAGTTCTTC
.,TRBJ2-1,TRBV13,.,CASSPTQGNEQFF,TGTGCCAGCAGCCCCACGCAGGGAAATGAGCAGTTCTTC
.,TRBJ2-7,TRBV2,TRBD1,CASSEGQGLDEQYF,TGTGCCAGCAGTGAGGGACAGGGGTTAGACGAGCAGTACTTC
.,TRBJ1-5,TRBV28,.,CASSLRGHYNQPQHF,TGTGCCAGCAGTTTAAGAGGACACTACAATCAGCCCCAGCATTTT
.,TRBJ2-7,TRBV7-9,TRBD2,CASSLGSGTYEQYF,TGTGCCAGCAGCTTAGGTAGCGGGACCTACGAGCAGTACTTC
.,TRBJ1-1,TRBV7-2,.,CASSFWQGEGEAFF,TGTGCCAGCAGCTTCTGGCAGGGTGAGGGTGAAGCTTTCTTT
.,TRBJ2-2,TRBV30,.,CAWTPGPTGELFF,TGTGCCTGGACACCGGGGCCCACCGGGGAGCTGTTTTTT
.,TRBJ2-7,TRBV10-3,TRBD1,CAISTTGGSYEQYF,TGTGCCATCAGTACGACAGGGGGCTCCTACGAGCAGTACTTC
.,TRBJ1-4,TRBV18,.,CASSRAGGLSNEKLFF,TGTGCCAGCTCACGCGCCGGGGGTTTGTCTAATGAAAAACTGTTTTTT
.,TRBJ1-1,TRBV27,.,CASSLLSGNTEAFF,TGTGCCAGCAGTTTATTGTCAGGGAACACTGAAGCTTTCTTT
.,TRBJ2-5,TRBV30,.,CAWSIARQETQYF,TGTGCCTGGAGTATCGCACGGCAAGAGACCCAGTACTTC
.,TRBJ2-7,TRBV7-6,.,CASSLDGGEQYF,TGTGCCAGCAGCTTGGACGGAGGCGAGCAGTACTTC
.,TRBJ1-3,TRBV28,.,CACSGGSGNTIYF,TGTGCCTGTTCGGGGGGCTCTGGAAACACCATATATTTT
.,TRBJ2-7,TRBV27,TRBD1,CASSSPGGSYEQYF,TGTGCCAGCAGTTCTCCAGGGGGCTCCTACGAGCAGTACTTC
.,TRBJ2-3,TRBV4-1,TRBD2,CASSLYSGGRTDTQYF,TGCGCCAGCAGCCTCTATAGCGGGGGACGCACAGATACGCAGTATTTT
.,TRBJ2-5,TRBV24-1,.,CATSDSAGRGFPQETQYF,TGTGCCACCAGTGACTCCGCGGGTAGGGGGTTCCCCCAAGAGACCCAGTACTTC
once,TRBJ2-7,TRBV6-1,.,CASSEVGQHYEQYF,TGTGCCAGCAGTGAAGTAGGGCAGCACTACGAGCAGTACTTC
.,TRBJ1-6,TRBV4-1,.,CASSQEPGGNSPLHF,TGCGCCAGCAGCCAAGAACCGGGGGGCAATTCACCCCTCCACTTT
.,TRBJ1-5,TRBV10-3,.,CAISESDRHQPQHF,TGTGCCATCAGTGAGTCAGACCGTCATCAGCCCCAGCATTTT
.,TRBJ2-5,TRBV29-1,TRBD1,CSVQRQGPRLREQYF,TGCAGCGTCCAGCGACAGGGACCCCGCTTGAGGGAACAGTACTTC
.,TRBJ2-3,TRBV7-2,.,CASSLVRRSTDTQYF,TGTGCCAGCAGCTTAGTAAGGCGTAGCACAGATACGCAGTATTTT
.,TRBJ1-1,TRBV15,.,CATKSPVSNTEAFF,TGTGCCACCAAGAGCCCCGTTTCGAACACTGAAGCTTTCTTT
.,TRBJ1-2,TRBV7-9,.,CASSLGTGTPNYGYTF,TGTGCCAGCAGCTTAGGTACAGGCACCCCTAACTATGGCTACACCTTC
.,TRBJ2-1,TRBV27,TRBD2,CASSSVETSGYNEQFF,TGTGCCAGCAGTTCCGTCGAGACTAGCGGGTACAATGAGCAGTTCTTC
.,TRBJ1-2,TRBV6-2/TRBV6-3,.,CASSHLNRDGYTF,TGTGCCAGCAGCCACCTGAACAGGGATGGCTACACCTTC
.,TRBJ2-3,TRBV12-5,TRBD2,CASHPGLARTNTQYF,TGTGCTAGCCATCCGGGACTAGCGCGGACCAATACGCAGTATTTT
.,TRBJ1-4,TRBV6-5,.,CATTRGGLNEKLFF,TGTGCCACCACTAGGGGGGGCCTAAATGAAAAACTGTTTTTT
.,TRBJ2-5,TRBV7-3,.,CASSLSPRETQYF,TGTGCCAGCAGCTTAAGTCCCCGGGAGACCCAGTACTTC
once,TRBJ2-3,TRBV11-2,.,CASSLGVTDTQYF,TGTGCCAGCAGCTTAGGGGTCACAGATACGCAGTATTTT
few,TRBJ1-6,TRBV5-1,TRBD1,CASSLSTGVSSPLHF,TGCGCCAGCAGCCTATCTACAGGGGTTAGTTCACCCCTCCACTTT
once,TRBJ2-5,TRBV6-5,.,CASSDPREHTVQYF,TGTGCCAGCAGCGATCCGAGGGAACACACGGTCCAGTACTTC
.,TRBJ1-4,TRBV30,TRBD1,CAWSLSGQDETNEKLFF,TGTGCCTGGAGCCTCAGCGGACAGGATGAAACTAATGAAAAACTGTTTTTT
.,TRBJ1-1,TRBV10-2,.,CASSEFRAAYF,TGCGCCAGCAGTGAGTTCAGAGCCGCCTACTTT
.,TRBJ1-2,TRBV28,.,CASSLHPRDYGYTF,TGTGCCAGCAGTTTACACCCCAGAGACTATGGCTACACCTTC
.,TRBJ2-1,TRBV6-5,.,CASSYSRAGLGEQFF,TGTGCCAGCAGTTACTCGAGAGCAGGATTAGGTGAGCAGTTCTTC
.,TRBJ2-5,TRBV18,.,CASSPGHQETQYF,TGTGCCAGCTCACCGGGACACCAAGAGACCCAGTACTTC
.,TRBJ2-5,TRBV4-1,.,CASSLEVLQETQYF,TGCGCCAGCAGCCTGGAAGTTCTTCAAGAGACCCAGTACTTC
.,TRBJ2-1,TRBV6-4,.,CASSDSAYNEQFF,TGTGCCAGCAGTGACTCAGCGTACAATGAGCAGTTCTTC
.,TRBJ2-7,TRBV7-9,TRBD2,CASSLRAGEYEQYF,TGTGCCAGCAGCCTCCGAGCGGGAGAATACGAGCAGTACTTC
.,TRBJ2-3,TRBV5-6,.,CASSLEGVADTQYF,TGTGCCAGCAGCTTGGAGGGGGTGGCGGATACGCAGTATTTT
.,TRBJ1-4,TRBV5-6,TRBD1,CASSLKQGADEKLFF,TGTGCCAGCAGCCTTAAACAGGGGGCGGATGAAAAACTGTTTTTT
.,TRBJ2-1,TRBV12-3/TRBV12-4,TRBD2,CASISGFYNEQFF,TGTGCCAGCATTAGCGGGTTTTACAATGAGCAGTTCTTC
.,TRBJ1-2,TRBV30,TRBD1,CAWSVLPDRGGGYTF,TGTGCCTGGAGTGTACTTCCCGACAGGGGTGGAGGCTACACCTTC
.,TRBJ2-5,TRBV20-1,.,CSATEETQYF,TGCAGTGCTACGGAAGAGACCCAGTACTTC
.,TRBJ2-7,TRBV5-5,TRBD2,CASTWTSGRYEQYF,TGTGCCAGCACCTGGACTAGCGGGAGGTACGAGCAGTACTTC
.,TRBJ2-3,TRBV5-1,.,CASSLASGLPTDTQYF,TGCGCCAGCAGCTTGGCCTCGGGACTTCCCACAGATACGCAGTATTTT
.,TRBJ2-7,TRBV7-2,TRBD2,CASSLLAGASYEQYF,TGTGCCAGCAGCTTATTAGCGGGGGCCTCCTACGAGCAGTACTTC